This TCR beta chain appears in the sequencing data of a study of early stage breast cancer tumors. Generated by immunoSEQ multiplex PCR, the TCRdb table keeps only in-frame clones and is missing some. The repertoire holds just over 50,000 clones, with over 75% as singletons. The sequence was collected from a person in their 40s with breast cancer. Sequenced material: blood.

The CDR3 DNA reads as TGTGCCTGGAGTGTACGGGGCAGGGAACCCAATCAGCCCCAGCATTTT. It yields the protein CAWSVRGREPNQPQHF. The rearrangement joins TRBV30 to TRBJ1-5; possible D gene TRBD1, 5 bases. The CDR3 covers 16 residues. Trimming pared 0 bases from V and 3 bases from J, leaving 15 bases between. Germline V gene data show CDR1 as GTSNPN and CDR2 as SVGIG (reference sequence).